These T cell receptor beta chains were read from a single sample in a study of regulatory T cells in long-lasting Graves disease. TCRdb re-derived calls from the multiplex PCR reads in MiXCR, one entry per CDR3 protein. There are 450,000 to 600,000 distinct CDR3 sequences in the sample; about 13% occur only once, and approximately 9.3% lies in the top ten. This sample also belongs to another study, concerning T cells in Graves' hyperthyroidism and ophthalmopathy.

Specimen: peripheral blood mononuclear cells (PBMCs), collected at new diagnosis, from a patient treated with antithyroid drugs. Every receptor here comes from a man in his thirties or forties with Graves disease. The CDR3 runs from the conserved cysteine through the conserved F or W. D genes are given only for firm matches. Clone size is stated in some rows and not others, as once, few, many or a class when expanded.

J gene: TRBJ2-3
clone size: many
D gene: .
V gene: TRBV12-3/TRBV12-4
CDR3 protein: CASSYKTGTDTQYF
CDR3 DNA: TGTGCCAGCAGTTACAAGACAGGCACAGATACGCAGTATTTT

J gene: TRBJ2-5
clone size: many
D gene: TRBD2
V gene: TRBV28
CDR3 protein: CASSSPTSASGETQYF
CDR3 DNA: TGTGCCAGCAGCAGCCCGACTAGCGCGAGCGGAGAGACCCAGTACTTC

J gene: TRBJ1-5
clone size: .
D gene: .
V gene: TRBV7-6
CDR3 protein: CASSLDGGFNQPQHF
CDR3 DNA: TGTGCCAGCAGCTTAGACGGCGGCTTCAATCAGCCCCAGCATTTT

J gene: TRBJ2-5
clone size: many
D gene: TRBD2
V gene: TRBV6-1
CDR3 protein: CASSAYSGSGAETQYF
CDR3 DNA: TGTGCCAGCAGTGCATATAGCGGGAGTGGCGCAGAGACCCAGTACTTC

J gene: TRBJ2-5
clone size: few
D gene: .
V gene: TRBV3-1
CDR3 protein: CASSYTDGETQYF
CDR3 DNA: TGTGCCAGCAGCTATACGGATGGCGAGACCCAGTACTTC

J gene: TRBJ2-3
clone size: .
D gene: .
V gene: TRBV2
CDR3 protein: CASSQVAGADTQYF
CDR3 DNA: TGCGCCAGCAGCCAAGTAGCAGGGGCAGATACGCAGTATTTT

J gene: TRBJ1-2
clone size: many
D gene: .
V gene: TRBV24-1
CDR3 protein: CATSDLTAGNYGYTF
CDR3 DNA: TGTGCCACCAGTGATTTGACTGCGGGGAACTATGGCTACACCTTC

J gene: TRBJ2-6
clone size: .
D gene: TRBD2
V gene: TRBV24-1
CDR3 protein: CATSDPPDGRGSGANILTF
CDR3 DNA: TGTGCCACCAGTGATCCTCCCGACGGGCGGGGGTCTGGGGCCAACATCCTGACTTTC

J gene: TRBJ2-6
clone size: many
D gene: .
V gene: TRBV2
CDR3 protein: CASNRDELSSGANVLTF
CDR3 DNA: TGTGCCAGCAACCGGGACGAATTATCCTCTGGGGCCAACGTCCTGACTTTC

J gene: TRBJ1-2
clone size: many
D gene: TRBD1
V gene: TRBV29-1
CDR3 protein: CSVGGQGFGYTF
CDR3 DNA: TGCAGCGTGGGAGGACAGGGCTTCGGCTACACCTTC

J gene: TRBJ2-1
clone size: .
D gene: .
V gene: TRBV18
CDR3 protein: CASSPQTADNEQFF
CDR3 DNA: TGTGCCAGCTCACCACAGACAGCAGACAATGAGCAGTTCTTC

J gene: TRBJ2-3
clone size: many
D gene: .
V gene: TRBV12-3/TRBV12-4
CDR3 protein: CASSFGQHTDTQYF
CDR3 DNA: TGTGCCAGCAGTTTTGGTCAGCACACAGATACGCAGTATTTT

J gene: TRBJ2-1
clone size: few
D gene: TRBD2
V gene: TRBV6-2/TRBV6-3
CDR3 protein: CASSYAPGTSGYNEQFF
CDR3 DNA: TGTGCCAGCAGTTACGCCCCCGGGACTAGCGGATACAATGAGCAGTTCTTC

J gene: TRBJ2-7
clone size: .
D gene: .
V gene: TRBV10-3
CDR3 protein: CAISDVGTQNYEQYF
CDR3 DNA: TGTGCCATCAGTGATGTGGGGACCCAGAACTACGAGCAGTACTTC

J gene: TRBJ2-7
clone size: many
D gene: .
V gene: TRBV27
CDR3 protein: CASSFQVGSEQYF
CDR3 DNA: TGTGCCAGCAGTTTCCAAGTGGGCTCTGAGCAGTACTTC

J gene: TRBJ2-5
clone size: .
D gene: TRBD2
V gene: TRBV5-1
CDR3 protein: CASSTGLAGARETQYF
CDR3 DNA: TGCGCCAGCAGCACGGGACTAGCGGGAGCTCGGGAGACCCAGTACTTC

J gene: TRBJ1-5
clone size: many
D gene: .
V gene: TRBV6-1
CDR3 protein: CASGQVNQPQHF
CDR3 DNA: TGTGCCTCAGGGCAGGTCAATCAGCCCCAGCATTTT

J gene: TRBJ1-4
clone size: many
D gene: .
V gene: TRBV2
CDR3 protein: CASSGQSSRDEKLFF
CDR3 DNA: TGTGCCAGCAGTGGCCAATCATCCAGGGATGAAAAACTGTTTTTT

J gene: TRBJ2-3
clone size: few
D gene: .
V gene: TRBV20-1
CDR3 protein: CSARRGTSTDTQYF
CDR3 DNA: TGCAGTGCCCGGAGGGGAACTAGCACAGATACGCAGTATTTT

J gene: TRBJ1-4
clone size: .
D gene: .
V gene: TRBV29-1
CDR3 protein: CSVGKGTNERLFF
CDR3 DNA: TGCAGCGTTGGTAAAGGGACTAATGAAAGACTGTTTTTT

J gene: TRBJ1-2
clone size: many
D gene: .
V gene: TRBV6-5
CDR3 protein: CASSYPGRDLGGGYTF
CDR3 DNA: TGTGCCAGCAGTTATCCGGGGCGAGACCTCGGGGGGGGCTACACCTTC

J gene: TRBJ1-1
clone size: many
D gene: TRBD1
V gene: TRBV29-1
CDR3 protein: CSAKQGRTEAFF
CDR3 DNA: TGCAGCGCAAAACAGGGGCGGACTGAAGCTTTCTTT

J gene: TRBJ2-1
clone size: .
D gene: TRBD2
V gene: TRBV6-1
CDR3 protein: CASPGTSRGDEQFF
CDR3 DNA: TGTGCCAGCCCCGGGACTAGTCGGGGGGATGAGCAGTTCTTC

J gene: TRBJ1-3
clone size: .
D gene: .
V gene: TRBV10-3
CDR3 protein: CAIRFFGHNSGNTIYF
CDR3 DNA: TGTGCCATCAGATTTTTCGGGCATAACTCTGGAAACACCATATATTTT

J gene: TRBJ2-7
clone size: .
D gene: TRBD2
V gene: TRBV2
CDR3 protein: CASSSGTSGTHEQYF
CDR3 DNA: TGTGCCAGCAGCTCCGGGACTAGCGGGACCCACGAGCAGTACTTC

J gene: TRBJ2-5
clone size: .
D gene: .
V gene: TRBV27
CDR3 protein: CASRGGWGETQYF
CDR3 DNA: TGTGCCAGCAGGGGAGGATGGGGAGAGACCCAGTACTTC

J gene: TRBJ2-7
clone size: many
D gene: TRBD1
V gene: TRBV14
CDR3 protein: CASSHIDRARDEQYF
CDR3 DNA: TGTGCCAGCAGCCATATCGACAGGGCGCGAGACGAGCAGTACTTC

J gene: TRBJ2-1
clone size: many
D gene: .
V gene: TRBV12-3/TRBV12-4
CDR3 protein: CASSRPLGRYNEQFF
CDR3 DNA: TGTGCCAGCAGTCGACCCCTAGGTCGATACAATGAGCAGTTCTTC

J gene: TRBJ1-5
clone size: .
D gene: TRBD1
V gene: TRBV19
CDR3 protein: CASTPTGRSNQPQHF
CDR3 DNA: TGTGCCAGTACCCCGACAGGGCGCAGCAATCAGCCCCAGCATTTT

J gene: TRBJ2-1
clone size: many
D gene: TRBD2
V gene: TRBV11-2
CDR3 protein: CASSPHSGTDEQFF
CDR3 DNA: TGTGCCAGCAGCCCCCATAGCGGGACGGATGAGCAGTTCTTC

J gene: TRBJ2-7
clone size: many
D gene: TRBD1
V gene: TRBV7-3
CDR3 protein: CASSFYRGGEQYF
CDR3 DNA: TGTGCCAGCAGCTTTTACAGGGGTGGAGAGCAGTACTTC

J gene: TRBJ2-6
clone size: .
D gene: TRBD2
V gene: TRBV19
CDR3 protein: CASRTSGRSGANVLTF
CDR3 DNA: TGTGCCAGTAGGACTAGCGGGAGATCTGGGGCCAACGTCCTGACTTTC

J gene: TRBJ1-6
clone size: .
D gene: .
V gene: TRBV27
CDR3 protein: CASRLLRGGNSPLHF
CDR3 DNA: TGTGCCAGCAGGCTCCTCAGGGGTGGCAATTCACCCCTCCACTTT

J gene: TRBJ2-2
clone size: few
D gene: TRBD2
V gene: TRBV2
CDR3 protein: CASSRLAGVPTGELFF
CDR3 DNA: TGTGCCAGCAGTAGACTAGCGGGAGTCCCCACCGGGGAGCTGTTTTTT

J gene: TRBJ2-1
clone size: many
D gene: TRBD2
V gene: TRBV28
CDR3 protein: CASFETSGRAAQFF
CDR3 DNA: TGTGCCAGCTTCGAGACTAGCGGGAGAGCGGCGCAGTTCTTC

J gene: TRBJ2-7
clone size: many
D gene: .
V gene: TRBV30
CDR3 protein: CAGQGAATPPYEQYF
CDR3 DNA: TGTGCCGGCCAAGGGGCGGCGACCCCTCCTTACGAGCAGTACTTC

J gene: TRBJ2-3
clone size: .
D gene: TRBD2
V gene: TRBV7-7
CDR3 protein: CASSLGATGGPGDTQYF
CDR3 DNA: TGTGCCAGCAGCTTAGGGGCTACGGGAGGGCCGGGAGATACGCAGTATTTT

J gene: TRBJ2-3
clone size: many
D gene: .
V gene: TRBV5-1
CDR3 protein: CASSLFGGTDTQYF
CDR3 DNA: TGCGCCAGCAGCTTGTTTGGCGGCACAGATACGCAGTATTTT

J gene: TRBJ2-7
clone size: many
D gene: TRBD2
V gene: TRBV7-9
CDR3 protein: CASTSVREGLSYEQYF
CDR3 DNA: TGTGCCAGCACCTCCGTTAGGGAGGGCCTGTCCTACGAGCAGTACTTC

J gene: TRBJ1-1
clone size: many
D gene: .
V gene: TRBV3-1
CDR3 protein: CASSHLTEAFF
CDR3 DNA: TGTGCCAGCAGCCACCTCACTGAAGCTTTCTTT

J gene: TRBJ2-1
clone size: .
D gene: TRBD2
V gene: TRBV29-1
CDR3 protein: CSVSPRESSYNEQFF
CDR3 DNA: TGCAGCGTTTCCCCGCGGGAGAGCTCCTACAATGAGCAGTTCTTC

J gene: TRBJ2-5
clone size: many
D gene: .
V gene: TRBV6-2/TRBV6-3
CDR3 protein: CASSYNSGPETQYF
CDR3 DNA: TGTGCCAGCAGTTACAATTCAGGGCCAGAGACCCAGTACTTC

J gene: TRBJ2-7
clone size: many
D gene: TRBD2
V gene: TRBV28
CDR3 protein: CASSLTSAYEQYF
CDR3 DNA: TGTGCCAGCAGTTTAACTAGCGCCTACGAGCAGTACTTC

J gene: TRBJ1-5
clone size: .
D gene: .
V gene: TRBV28
CDR3 protein: CASSLGTVSRPQHF
CDR3 DNA: TGTGCCAGCAGTCTGGGAACGGTCTCGCGGCCCCAGCATTTT

J gene: TRBJ2-1
clone size: many
D gene: .
V gene: TRBV20-1
CDR3 protein: CSARRESYNEQFF
CDR3 DNA: TGCAGTGCTAGACGGGAGTCCTACAATGAGCAGTTCTTC

J gene: TRBJ2-2
clone size: many
D gene: .
V gene: TRBV5-1
CDR3 protein: CASSLSYTGELFF
CDR3 DNA: TGCGCCAGCAGCTTATCGTACACCGGGGAGCTGTTTTTT

J gene: TRBJ2-3
clone size: many
D gene: TRBD2
V gene: TRBV10-3
CDR3 protein: CAISAGTSAPSTDTQYF
CDR3 DNA: TGTGCCATCAGTGCCGGGACTAGCGCCCCTAGCACAGATACGCAGTATTTT

J gene: TRBJ1-5
clone size: many
D gene: .
V gene: TRBV2
CDR3 protein: CASSAGEQPQHF
CDR3 DNA: TGTGCCAGCAGTGCGGGAGAACAGCCCCAGCATTTT

J gene: TRBJ2-3
clone size: few
D gene: TRBD2
V gene: TRBV5-1
CDR3 protein: CASSFPLAGGTDTQYF
CDR3 DNA: TGCGCCAGCAGCTTCCCGTTGGCGGGAGGCACAGATACGCAGTATTTT

J gene: TRBJ2-7
clone size: .
D gene: TRBD2
V gene: TRBV20-1
CDR3 protein: CSAAPLADPSYEQYF
CDR3 DNA: TGCAGTGCTGCCCCTCTAGCGGACCCCTCCTACGAGCAGTACTTC

J gene: TRBJ2-3
clone size: few
D gene: .
V gene: TRBV27
CDR3 protein: CASSLGITQYF
CDR3 DNA: TGTGCCAGCAGTCTAGGGATTACGCAGTATTTT